Shown below are 24 T cell receptor beta chains from a single sample sequenced in a study of control samples from healthy donors and cancer patients. Assay used: immunoSEQ multiplex PCR; TCRdb lists only in-frame clones, some missing. The sample records about 120,000 clones, roughly 90% being singletons. The material sequenced was blood. The receptors were gathered from a man in his fifties or sixties in good health.

This chain links TRBV27 with TRBJ1-2, with D uncertain. V lost 5 bases and J lost 2, with 12 bases in between. The CDR3 has 14 residues. The germline V gene encodes CDR1 MNHEY and CDR2 SMNVEV (reference sequence). CDR3 nucleotides: TGTGCCAGCAGTGGACGGTCGGTGAACTATGGCTACACCTTC. Amino acid sequence: CASSGRSVNYGYTF.

The chain joins TRBV2 to TRBJ2-7; the D gene is possibly TRBD2 (5 bases). The V gene lost 7 bases and the J gene lost 5 bases, with 12 bases spanning the gap. The CDR3 totals 12 residues. Germline V gene data show CDR1 as SNHLY and CDR2 as FYNNEI. CDR3: CASTHTGNEQYF. In DNA, the CDR3 is TGTGCCAGCACCCACACGGGAAACGAGCAGTACTTC. The complete variable domain, with remaining parts taken from reference TRBV2 and TRBJ2-7, reads EPEVTQTPSHQVTQMGQEVILRCVPISNHLYFYWYRQILGQKVEFLVSFYNNEISEKSEIFDDQFSVERPDGSNFTLKIRSTKLEDSAMYFCASTHTGNEQYFGPGTRLTVT.

V usage is TRBV25-1 and J usage is TRBJ1-2, with D uncertain. Germline lookup yields CDR1 MGHDK and CDR2 SYGVNS. CDR3 size: 17 residues. V lost 1 base to trimming and J lost 0 bases, with 15 bases between them. CDR3 protein: CASSESQVSSTNYGYTF. In nucleotides, the CDR3 is TGTGCCAGCAGTGAATCCCAGGTCTCCTCCACTAACTATGGCTACACCTTC.

This clone was observed a handful of times. V gene TRBV5-5 combines with J gene TRBJ2-1; no clear D gene. The CDR3 has 18 residues. Trimming took 2 bases from V and 0 from J, leaving 18 bases between them. CDR1 is SGHKS and CDR2 is YYEKEE in the germline V gene (reference sequence). CDR3 sequence: CASSFLVGALSSYNEQFF. As DNA, the CDR3 is TGTGCCAGCAGCTTTTTAGTAGGAGCGTTGAGCTCCTACAATGAGCAGTTCTTC.

The chain combines TRBV19 with TRBJ1-5, with D perhaps TRBD1 (6 bases). Trimming pared 5 bases from V and 4 bases from J, leaving 9 bases between. CDR1 and CDR2 from the germline V gene are LNHDA and SQIVND (reference sequence). This CDR3 has 13 residues. The CDR3 region has the DNA TGTGCCAGTAGTTCAACAGGGAATCAGCCCCAGCATTTT. As protein: CASSSTGNQPQHF.

V is TRBV5-1 and J is TRBJ1-3, with D perhaps matching TRBD1 (5 bases). The CDR3 loop spans 15 amino acids. V dropped 5 bases and J dropped 4 bases, with 16 bases sitting between them. CDR1 is SGHRS, CDR2 YFSETQ, per germline. CDR3 DNA: TGCGCCAGCAGGGCTTCAGGGTTTTCAGGAAACACCATATATTTT. Protein product: CASRASGFSGNTIYF.

This chain uses TRBV12-5 with TRBJ1-5; D may be TRBD1 (5 bases). CDR3 size: 13 residues. Trimming took off 7 bases at V and 4 bases at J, with 11 bases between the two ends. CDR1 and CDR2 (germline): LGHNT, FRNRAP. As DNA, the CDR3 is TGTGCTAGTGTAGGGGCAGCGAATCAGCCCCAGCATTTT. Protein product: CASVGAANQPQHF.

The genes are TRBV11-2 and TRBJ1-1; 10 bases agree with TRBD1. The CDR3 is made up of 14 amino acids. J was trimmed by 4 bases and V by 4 bases; bases with no gene match: 3. Germline V lookup: CDR1 SGHAT, CDR2 FQNNGV. The CDR3: CASSWRTGGTEAFF. DNA of the CDR3: TGTGCCAGCAGCTGGAGGACAGGGGGCACTGAAGCTTTCTTT.

The chain uses TRBV12-5 and TRBJ1-6; maybe TRBD1 (6 bases). Trimming took 2 bases from V and 1 from J, leaving 12 bases between them. This CDR3 comprises 17 residues. The V gene's germline CDR1 is LGHNT and CDR2 FRNRAP. The CDR3, as DNA: TGTGCTAGTGGTTTGCCACAGCAGGGGTCCTATAATTCACCCCTCCACTTT. This sequence encodes CASGLPQQGSYNSPLHF.

V gene TRBV6-1 combines with J gene TRBJ1-2; perhaps TRBD1 as D (6 bases). The germline V gene encodes CDR1 MNHNS and CDR2 SASEGT. The CDR3 is 13 residues long. V was pared by 2 bases and J by 8 bases, with 12 bases between. CDR3 residues: CASSENRVGGYTF. CDR3 DNA: TGTGCCAGCAGTGAAAACAGGGTGGGAGGCTACACCTTC.

V gene TRBV6-5 combines with J gene TRBJ1-6; the D gene is possibly TRBD1 (5 bases). Trimming pared 9 bases from V and 7 bases from J, leaving 19 bases between. The length of the CDR3 is 15 residues. CDR1 is MNHEY, CDR2 SVGAGI, per germline. The CDR3 here is CASCQGTVGNSPLHF. The CDR3 DNA reads TGTGCCAGTTGTCAGGGAACGGTAGGGAATTCACCCCTCCACTTT.

V and J are TRBV10-2 and TRBJ1-3, with a weak D call TRBD1 (6 bases). Trimming took 6 bases from V and 4 from J, leaving 16 bases between them. CDR1 and CDR2 (germline): WSHSY, SAAADI. This CDR3 spans 15 amino acids. This CDR3 is CASRQGLDMGNTIYF. CDR3 nucleotide sequence: TGCGCCAGCAGACAGGGCCTCGATATGGGAAACACCATATATTTT.

The J gene is TRBJ1-6, the V gene TRBV6-4, with D hard to call. The germline V gene encodes CDR1 MRHNA and CDR2 SNTAGT. The ends were cut back, 3 bases at V and 3 bases at J, with 3 bases in the middle. The CDR3 has 13 amino acids. CDR3 in DNA: TGTGCCAGCAGTGAAGGCTATAATTCACCCCTCCACTTT. Protein: CASSEGYNSPLHF.

V usage is TRBV5-6 and J usage is TRBJ1-2; D uncertain. V shed 1 base and J shed 2 bases, with 12 bases lying between them. The V gene's germline CDR1 is SGHDT and CDR2 YYEEEE. This CDR3 has 15 residues. The CDR3 region has the DNA TGTGCCAGCAGCTTGAGGGCTATCTCAAACTATGGCTACACCTTC. It encodes CASSLRAISNYGYTF.

The V call is TRBV7-6, the J call TRBJ2-7; 9 bases agree with TRBD1. V lost 0 bases to trimming and J lost 3 bases; unmatched junction nucleotides: 0. CDR1 and CDR2 (germline): SGHVS, FNYEAQ. CDR3 length: 14 amino acids. The DNA for the CDR3 is TGTGCCAGCAGCTTAGCGGACAGGGGCTACGAGCAGTACTTC. It specifies CASSLADRGYEQYF.

This sequence joins TRBV27 and TRBJ1-5, with unresolved D. The germline V and J ends were trimmed by 3 bases and 4 bases, with 10 bases remaining between them. The CDR3 covers 14 residues. Germline CDR1 MNHEY, CDR2 SMNVEV (reference sequence). The CDR3 DNA follows: TGTGCCAGCAGTTTCCTCGATACGAATCAGCCCCAGCATTTT. Its translation is CASSFLDTNQPQHF.

The V gene is TRBV5-4, the J gene TRBJ2-2; 12 positions agree with TRBD1. J lost 7 bases, V lost 4 bases, and 11 bases had no gene match. Looked up from germline, CDR1 is SGHNT and CDR2 is YYREEE (reference sequence). The CDR3 runs 17 residues. The chain's CDR3 is CASSPGGTGGLGGELFF. CDR3 DNA: TGTGCCAGCAGCCCTGGGGGGACAGGGGGCCTGGGCGGGGAGCTGTTTTTT. Full variable domain (outside the CDR3, taken from reference TRBV5-4 and TRBJ2-2): ETGVTQSPTHLIKTRGQQVTLRCSSQSGHNTVSWYQQALGQGPQFIFQYYREEENGRGNFPPRFSGLQFPNYSSELNVNALELDDSALYLCASSPGGTGGLGGELFFGEGSRLTVL.

The rearrangement joins TRBV27 to TRBJ2-7; D uncertain. V lost 2 bases to trimming and J lost 5 bases, with 16 bases between them. Germline-derived CDR1 and CDR2 are MNHEY and SMNVEV (reference sequence). This CDR3 is built from 15 residues. The CDR3 loop is CASSLIGTWKDEQYF. CDR3 bases: TGTGCCAGCAGTTTAATTGGCACCTGGAAGGACGAGCAGTACTTC.

V gene TRBV2 combines with J gene TRBJ2-7; the D gene is possibly TRBD2 (6 bases). The CDR3 spans 15 residues. Looked up from germline, CDR1 is SNHLY and CDR2 is FYNNEI. V shed 2 bases and J shed 1 base, with 12 bases lying between them. The CDR3 DNA sequence: TGTGCCAGCAGTGAACGGATAGCGGTTTCCTACGAGCAGTACTTC. Residues: CASSERIAVSYEQYF.

In the case of this clone: Other DNA sequences within the sample encode an identical CDR3. This CDR3 is CASSPTGQGYGYTF. CDR3 DNA: TGTGCCAGCTCACCAACGGGACAGGGATATGGCTACACCTTC. This chain links TRBV18 with TRBJ1-2; TRBD1 aligns across 9 bases. J lost 5 bases, V lost 2 bases, and 3 bases had no gene match. Germline V gives CDR1 KGHSH, CDR2 LQKENI. The CDR3 consists of 14 residues.

For this clone: Mismatch with germline at one junction end may stem from a read error. J is TRBJ2-2 and V is TRBV19; TRBD1 matches 8 bases. Germline V gene sequence: CDR1 LNHDA, CDR2 SQIVND (reference sequence). The CDR3 consists of 14 residues. This CDR3 is CASTTGANTGELFF. The DNA for the CDR3 is TGTGCTAGTACGACAGGGGCCAACACCGGGGAGCTGTTTTTT.

In its sample, this clone was seen a few times. This chain connects TRBV2 to TRBJ1-1; D unclear. Germline V gives CDR1 SNHLY, CDR2 FYNNEI. V lost 4 bases and J 1 base, leaving 10 bases between the germline ends. The CDR3 is 14 residues long. CDR3 sequence reads: CASSAYDQNTEAFF. The CDR3 DNA reads TGTGCCAGCAGTGCCTACGACCAGAACACTGAAGCTTTCTTT.

The DNA of the CDR3 is TGTGCCAGCACTCGACGGGGGGAGATTGGAGAGACCCAGTACTTC. This gives the protein CASTRRGEIGETQYF. V is TRBV6-6 and J is TRBJ2-5, with TRBD2 matching over 7 bases. The trim removed 7 bases at V and 4 bases at J, leaving 12 bases unmatched. The CDR3 contains 15 residues. Germline values: CDR1 MNHNY, CDR2 SVGAGI (reference sequence).

The chain links TRBV27 to TRBJ2-2; 8 nucleotides agree with TRBD2. V was pared by 6 bases and J by 4 bases, with 10 bases of the junction left unmatched. The CDR3 totals 16 residues. Per germline, CDR1 MNHEY and CDR2 SMNVEV (reference sequence). CDR3 nucleotide sequence: TGTGCCAGCAGGCGTGGAGCGGGGGCGAGCACCGGGGAGCTGTTTTTT. Translation: CASRRGAGASTGELFF.